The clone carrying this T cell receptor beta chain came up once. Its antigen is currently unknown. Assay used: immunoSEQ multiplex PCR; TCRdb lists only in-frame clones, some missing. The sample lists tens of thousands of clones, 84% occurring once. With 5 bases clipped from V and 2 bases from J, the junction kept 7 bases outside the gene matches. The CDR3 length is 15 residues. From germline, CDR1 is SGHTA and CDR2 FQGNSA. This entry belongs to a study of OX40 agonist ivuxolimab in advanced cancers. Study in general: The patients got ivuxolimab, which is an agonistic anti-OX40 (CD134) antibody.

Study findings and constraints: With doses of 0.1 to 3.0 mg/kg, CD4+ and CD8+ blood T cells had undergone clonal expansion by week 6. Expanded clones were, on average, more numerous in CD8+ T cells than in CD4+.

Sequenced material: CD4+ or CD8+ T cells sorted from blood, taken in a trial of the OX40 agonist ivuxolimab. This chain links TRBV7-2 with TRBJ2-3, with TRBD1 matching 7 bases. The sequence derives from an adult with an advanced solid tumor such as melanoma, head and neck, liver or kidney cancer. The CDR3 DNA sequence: TGTGCCAGCAGCGCAAGACAGGGACACACAGATACGCAGTATTTT. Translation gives CASSARQGHTDTQYF.